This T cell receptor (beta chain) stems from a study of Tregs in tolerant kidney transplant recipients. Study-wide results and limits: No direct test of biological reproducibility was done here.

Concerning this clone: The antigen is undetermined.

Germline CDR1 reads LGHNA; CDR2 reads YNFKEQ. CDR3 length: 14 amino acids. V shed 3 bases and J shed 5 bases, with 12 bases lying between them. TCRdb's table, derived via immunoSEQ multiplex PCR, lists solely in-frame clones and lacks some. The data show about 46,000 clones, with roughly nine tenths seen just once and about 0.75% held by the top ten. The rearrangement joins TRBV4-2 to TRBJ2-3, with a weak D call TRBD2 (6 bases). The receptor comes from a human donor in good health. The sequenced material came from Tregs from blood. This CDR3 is CASSQGGVLDTQYF. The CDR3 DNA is TGTGCCAGCAGCCAGGGCGGGGTCCTAGATACGCAGTATTTT.